This T cell receptor (beta chain) is from a study of Graves' ophthalmopathy and Graves' hyperthyroidism. The V end lost 8 bases, the J end lost 3 bases, and 16 bases lay between the germline ends. This CDR3 contains 14 residues. The germline V gene encodes CDR1 MGHDK and CDR2 SYGVNS. RNA served as the template for amplifying TCR beta CDR3 regions. After a first-round RT-PCR with HTBI primers, a second-round multiplex PCR was run. MiXCR, applied by TCRdb to the multiplex PCR reads, yields one record per CDR3 protein. The profile shows approximately 700,000 distinct CDR3 sequences, about 38% of them singletons.

The rearrangement joins TRBV25-1 to TRBJ1-1; possible D gene TRBD1, 6 bases. The TCR was taken from an adult man with Graves' ophthalmopathy. Sequencing input: peripheral blood. CDR3 DNA: TGTGCCAGCTCAACACAGGGTTCCGACACTGAAGCTTTCTTT. Residues: CASSTQGSDTEAFF.